This T cell receptor (beta chain) appears in the sequencing data of a study of T-cell reconstitution after alpha-beta-depleted transplantation in children. Trimming took off 0 bases at V and 5 bases at J, with 16 bases between the two ends. CDR3 length equals 16 residues. Per germline, CDR1 LNHNV and CDR2 YYDKDF (reference sequence). Unique molecular identifiers were used in preparing the TCRbeta library. TCRdb fed the PCR reads into MiXCR, producing one record per CDR3 protein. The table records roughly 400,000 distinct CDR3 sequences, approximately 42% of them present only once. General observations from the study: T-cell counts and diversity were attributed mostly to newly produced T cells one year after transplant. Surviving recipient T cells and thymic progenitors underlay high day-60 TCRbeta diversity in some patients. Several hundred expanded graft clones reportedly were the source of alpha-beta T cells about two months after transplant.

This clonotype was observed a few times. What it binds is unknown. The sample in question was PBMCs, obtained before TCRalphabeta/CD19-depleted stem cell transplant. The V and J genes are TRBV15 and TRBJ1-1; D is ambiguous. This TCR came from a girl aged 2-9 years with aplastic anemia, due to receive a stem cell transplant. CDR3 nucleotide sequence: TGTGCCACCAGCAGAGATGCCATAAAACCTGGTACTGAAGCTTTCTTT. Protein: CATSRDAIKPGTEAFF.